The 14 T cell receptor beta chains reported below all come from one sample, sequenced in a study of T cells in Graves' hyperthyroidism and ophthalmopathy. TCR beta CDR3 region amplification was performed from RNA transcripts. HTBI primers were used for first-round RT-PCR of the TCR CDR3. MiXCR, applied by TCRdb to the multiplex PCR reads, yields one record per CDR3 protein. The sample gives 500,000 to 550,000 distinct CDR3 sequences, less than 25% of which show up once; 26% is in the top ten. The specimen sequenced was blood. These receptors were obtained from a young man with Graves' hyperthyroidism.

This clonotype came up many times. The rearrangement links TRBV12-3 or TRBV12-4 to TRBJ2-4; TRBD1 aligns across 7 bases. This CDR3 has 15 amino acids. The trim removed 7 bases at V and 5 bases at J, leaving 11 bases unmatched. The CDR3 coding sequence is TGTGCCAGCACCCTTGTGGGGCAGGGGGAAAACATTCAGTACTTC. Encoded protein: CASTLVGQGENIQYF.

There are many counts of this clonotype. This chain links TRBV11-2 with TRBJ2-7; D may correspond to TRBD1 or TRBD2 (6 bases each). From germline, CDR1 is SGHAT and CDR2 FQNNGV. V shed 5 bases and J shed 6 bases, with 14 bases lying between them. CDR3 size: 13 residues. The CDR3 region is CASSPGTGAEQYF. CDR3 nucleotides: TGTGCCAGCAGCCCAGGCACGGGGGCCGAGCAGTACTTC.

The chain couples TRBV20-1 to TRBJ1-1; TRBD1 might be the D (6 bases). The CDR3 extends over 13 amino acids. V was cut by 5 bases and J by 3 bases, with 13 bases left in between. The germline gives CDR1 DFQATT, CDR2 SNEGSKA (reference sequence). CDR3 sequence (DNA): TGCAGTGCTGCCCCGGGGGCCGACACTGAAGCTTTCTTT. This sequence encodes CSAAPGADTEAFF.

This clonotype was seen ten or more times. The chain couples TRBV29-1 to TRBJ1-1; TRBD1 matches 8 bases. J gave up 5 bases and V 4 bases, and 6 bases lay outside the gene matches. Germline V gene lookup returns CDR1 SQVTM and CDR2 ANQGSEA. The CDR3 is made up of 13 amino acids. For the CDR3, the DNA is TGCAGCGTTGTTCCGACAGGGGCTACTGAAGCTTTCTTT. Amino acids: CSVVPTGATEAFF.

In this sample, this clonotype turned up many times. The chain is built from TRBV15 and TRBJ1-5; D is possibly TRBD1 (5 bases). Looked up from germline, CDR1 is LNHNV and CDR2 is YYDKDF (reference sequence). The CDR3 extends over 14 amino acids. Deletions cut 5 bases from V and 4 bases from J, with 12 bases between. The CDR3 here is CATSLGTENQPQHF. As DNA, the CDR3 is TGTGCCACCAGCCTCGGGACTGAGAATCAGCCCCAGCATTTT.

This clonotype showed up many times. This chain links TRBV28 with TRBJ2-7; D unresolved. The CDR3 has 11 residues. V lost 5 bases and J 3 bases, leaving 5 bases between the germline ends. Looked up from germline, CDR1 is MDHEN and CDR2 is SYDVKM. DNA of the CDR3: TGTGCCAGCAGTCAACGCTACGAGCAGTACTTC. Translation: CASSQRYEQYF.

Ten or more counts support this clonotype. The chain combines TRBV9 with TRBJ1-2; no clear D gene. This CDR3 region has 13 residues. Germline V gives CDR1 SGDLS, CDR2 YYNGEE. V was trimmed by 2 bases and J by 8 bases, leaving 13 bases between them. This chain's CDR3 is CASSVGGAVGYTF. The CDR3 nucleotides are TGTGCCAGCAGCGTTGGCGGTGCCGTAGGCTACACCTTC.

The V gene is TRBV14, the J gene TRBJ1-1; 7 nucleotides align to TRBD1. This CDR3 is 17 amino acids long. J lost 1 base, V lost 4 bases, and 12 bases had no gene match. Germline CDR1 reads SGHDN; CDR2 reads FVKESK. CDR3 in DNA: TGTGCCAGCAGCCTTACTCGGGCCGGGACAGAGAACACTGAAGCTTTCTTT. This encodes CASSLTRAGTENTEAFF.

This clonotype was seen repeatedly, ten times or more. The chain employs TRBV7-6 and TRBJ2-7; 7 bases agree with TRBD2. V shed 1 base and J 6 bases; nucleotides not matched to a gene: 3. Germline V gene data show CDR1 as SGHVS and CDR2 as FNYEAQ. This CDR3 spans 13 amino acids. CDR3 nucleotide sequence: TGTGCCAGCAGCTTAGGGGAGGGGAGCGAGCAGTACTTC. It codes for CASSLGEGSEQYF.

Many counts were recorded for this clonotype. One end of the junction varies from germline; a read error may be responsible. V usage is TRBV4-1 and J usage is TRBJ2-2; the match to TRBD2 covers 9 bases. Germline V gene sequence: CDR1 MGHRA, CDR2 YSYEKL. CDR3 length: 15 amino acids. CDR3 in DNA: TGTGCCAGCAGTCCGCGGGGGGGCGACACCGGGGAGCTGTTTTTT. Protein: CASSPRGGDTGELFF.

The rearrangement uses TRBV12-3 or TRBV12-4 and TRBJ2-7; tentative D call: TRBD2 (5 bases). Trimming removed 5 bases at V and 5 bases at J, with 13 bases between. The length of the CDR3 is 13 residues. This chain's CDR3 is CASSRGSRDEQYF. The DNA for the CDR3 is TGTGCCAGCAGTCGAGGGTCAAGGGACGAGCAGTACTTC.

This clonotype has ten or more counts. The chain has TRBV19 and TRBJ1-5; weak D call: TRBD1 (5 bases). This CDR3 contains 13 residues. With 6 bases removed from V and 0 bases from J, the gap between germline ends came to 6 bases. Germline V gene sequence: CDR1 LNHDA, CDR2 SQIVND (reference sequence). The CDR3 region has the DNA TGTGCCAGTAGCGACAGTAGCAATCAGCCCCAGCATTTT. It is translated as CASSDSSNQPQHF.

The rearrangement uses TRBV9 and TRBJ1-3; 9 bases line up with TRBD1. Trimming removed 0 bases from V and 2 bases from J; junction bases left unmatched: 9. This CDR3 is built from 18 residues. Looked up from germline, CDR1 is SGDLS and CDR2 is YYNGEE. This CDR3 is CASSVGPGQGKAGNTIYF. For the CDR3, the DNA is TGTGCCAGCAGCGTAGGACCGGGACAGGGAAAAGCTGGAAACACCATATATTTT.

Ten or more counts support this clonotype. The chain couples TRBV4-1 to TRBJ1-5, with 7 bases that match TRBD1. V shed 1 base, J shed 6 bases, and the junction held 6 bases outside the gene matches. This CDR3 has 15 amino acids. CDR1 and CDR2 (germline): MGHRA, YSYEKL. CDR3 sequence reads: CASSQGQGGAQPQHF. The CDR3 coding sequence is TGCGCCAGCAGCCAAGGACAGGGAGGCGCTCAGCCCCAGCATTTT.